The T cell receptor (beta chain) described here comes from a study of T cells in Graves' hyperthyroidism and ophthalmopathy. Amplification of TCR beta CDR3 regions used RNA as the template. The HTBI set primed first-round TCR CDR3 RT-PCR. TCRdb used MiXCR to reprocess the multiplex PCR reads, holding one entry per CDR3 protein. The sample has some 690,000 distinct CDR3 sequences, roughly 17% seen once. The CDR3 is 12 amino acids. With 3 bases removed from V and 4 bases from J, the gap between germline ends came to 6 bases. The germline CDR1 and CDR2 sequences are SEHNR and FQNEAQ (reference sequence). Patients counted as stable if ophthalmopathy did not develop within 18 months. Patients having uncontrolled infection, another autoimmune disease, pregnancy or lactation were not included.

The chain joins TRBV7-9 to TRBJ1-2; D is uncertain. The source material was blood. The sequence came from a man between 50 and 59 years old with Graves' hyperthyroidism. The CDR3 DNA is TGTGCCAGCAGCTTGCCACCCTATGGCTACACCTTC. It yields the protein CASSLPPYGYTF.